In this sample, the clone carrying this T cell receptor (beta chain) turned up once. Its antigen is currently unknown. Extracted RNA was reverse transcribed into cDNA, the sequencing template. Sequencing used immunoSEQ multiplex PCR; TCRdb keeps in-frame clones, though not all of them. The sample records tens of thousands of clones, about 60% being singletons. Those with alopecia areata gave lesional scalp punch biopsies and peripheral blood. T lymphocytes (CD4+ and CD8+) were sorted from PBMCs. This sample is part of a study of CD8+ T cells in alopecia areata. Overall study results and limits: Higher clonality was seen in lesional scalp than in normal scalp, especially in alopecia totalis/universalis.

The source of this sequence is a human donor with alopecia areata. Material: NKG2D-high CD8+ T cells sorted from blood.

CDR3 nucleotide sequence: TGTGCCAGCAGCGTAGGGGGACTCCTTGATTTCGAACAGTACTTC. It encodes CASSVGGLLDFEQYF. V usage is TRBV9 and J usage is TRBJ2-7; a possible D gene is TRBD2 (6 bases). In germline, CDR1 is SGDLS, CDR2 YYNGEE. The CDR3 has 15 amino acids. Trimming left V 0 bases short and J 10 bases short, with 20 bases between.